These 7 T cell receptor beta chains originate from one sample sequenced in a study of cytomegalovirus exposure and HLA in healthy donors (dated by TCRdb to about 2017). Library preparation employed the immunoSEQ multiplex PCR assay. TCRdb mirrors the immuneACCESS table, restricted to in-frame sequences. Some clones are absent from its copies; in checked studies, under half trace to an unresolved V gene, and the reason for the others is unknown. The sample table holds some 70,000 clones, of which around 81% were seen once. The ten largest clonotypes hold less than 3% of the sample. Input material: PBMCs. All receptors come from a man aged 25 to 45 in good health and CMV-seronegative.

The CDR3 nucleotides read TGTGCCAGATTAGCTACTGGCACCTACGAGCAGTACGTC. Amino acids: CARLATGTYEQYV. The chain employs TRBV6-1 and TRBJ2-7, with D unresolved. Trimming left V 9 bases short and J 2 bases short, with 14 bases between. The CDR3 extends over 13 amino acids. Germline V gives CDR1 MNHNS, CDR2 SASEGT.

The chain employs TRBV7-9 and TRBJ1-2, with a tentative D call TRBD1 (5 bases). The V end lost 5 bases, the J end lost 6 bases, and 13 bases lay between the germline ends. The germline gives CDR1 SEHNR, CDR2 FQNEAQ (reference sequence). The CDR3 runs 13 residues. This chain's CDR3 is CASSTPTVDGYTF. CDR3 DNA sequence: TGTGCCAGCAGCACCCCGACAGTAGATGGCTACACCTTC.

The rearrangement joins TRBV11-2 to TRBJ2-7; 12 bases align to TRBD2. This CDR3 contains 14 residues. Looked up from germline, CDR1 is SGHAT and CDR2 is FQNNGV. V lost 5 bases, J lost 8 bases, and 7 bases stayed unmatched. The DNA for the CDR3 is TGTGCCAGCAGCACGCCCCTAGCGGGAGGGAAGCAGTACGTC. Protein sequence: CASSTPLAGGKQYV.

The genes are TRBV10-3 and TRBJ1-3; a weak D match, TRBD1 (5 bases). Germline V gene lookup returns CDR1 ENHRY and CDR2 SYGVKD. V was clipped by 4 bases and J by 4 bases, with 11 bases between them. The CDR3 extends over 14 amino acids. The CDR3 loop is CAISVSGHGNTIYF. The CDR3 bases are TGTGCCATCAGTGTCTCAGGGCACGGAAACACCATATATTTT.

The chain couples TRBV28 to TRBJ1-4; tentative D call: TRBD1 (5 bases). Germline V lookup: CDR1 MDHEN, CDR2 SYDVKM. This CDR3 contains 13 residues. V was pared by 7 bases and J by 9 bases, with 15 bases between. CDR3 sequence: CASTLGRGKKLFF. As DNA, the CDR3 is TGTGCCAGCACCTTGGGCCGGGGGAAAAAACTGTTTTTT.

This clone was observed a handful of times. The chain combines TRBV6-1 with TRBJ2-7; D might be TRBD2 (6 bases). Germline V gives CDR1 MNHNS, CDR2 SASEGT. CDR3 length: 13 amino acids. Between the trimmed V and J ends, which lost 6 bases and 6 bases, there was a span of 15 bases. CDR3 sequence reads: CASSQEGDVEQYV. CDR3 DNA: TGTGCCAGCAGCCAGGAGGGAGATGTCGAGCAGTACGTC.

V and J are TRBV7-2 and TRBJ2-7; maybe TRBD1 (5 bases). Trimming pared 2 bases from V and 6 bases from J, leaving 14 bases between. Germline V gene sequence: CDR1 SGHTA, CDR2 FQGNSA. The CDR3 runs 14 residues. The CDR3 region is CASSLSRAGLEQYF. In DNA, the CDR3 is TGTGCCAGCAGCTTATCAAGGGCAGGGCTCGAGCAGTACTTC.